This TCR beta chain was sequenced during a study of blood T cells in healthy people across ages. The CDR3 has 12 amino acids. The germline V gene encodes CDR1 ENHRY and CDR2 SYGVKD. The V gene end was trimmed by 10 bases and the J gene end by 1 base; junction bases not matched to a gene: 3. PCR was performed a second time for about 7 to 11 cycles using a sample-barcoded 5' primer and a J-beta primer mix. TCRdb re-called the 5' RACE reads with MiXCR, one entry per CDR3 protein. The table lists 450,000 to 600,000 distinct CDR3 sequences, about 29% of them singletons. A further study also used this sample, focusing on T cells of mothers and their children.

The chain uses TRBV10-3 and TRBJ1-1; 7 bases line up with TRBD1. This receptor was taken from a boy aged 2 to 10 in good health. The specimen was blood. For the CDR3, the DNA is TGTGCCACCGGGACAGCGAACACTGAAGCTTTCTTT. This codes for CATGTANTEAFF.